This entry describes one T cell receptor (beta chain). The antigen is not known. The CDR3 has 15 amino acids. Germline V gene sequence: CDR1 SGDLS, CDR2 YYNGEE. Trimming took 4 bases from V and 10 from J, leaving 18 bases between them. The data stem from a study of cytomegalovirus exposure and HLA in healthy donors. PCR used 60 Vbeta primers and 13 Jbeta primers. TCRdb keeps only in-frame clones here, not all; method: immunoSEQ multiplex PCR. The sample holds 160,000 or so clones, 75% to 90% seen once. General observations from the study: Some V segments could not be told apart, so they were left out, TRBV6-2 and TRBV6-3 among them.

The material sequenced was PBMCs. The V gene is TRBV9, the J gene TRBJ1-6; D is possibly TRBD1 (6 bases). The clonotype was recovered from a man in his thirties or forties in good health and CMV-seronegative. The DNA for the CDR3 is TGTGCCAGCAGCCTGGCGGGGGCAGTTGGCTCACCCCTCCACTTT. The encoded protein is CASSLAGAVGSPLHF.